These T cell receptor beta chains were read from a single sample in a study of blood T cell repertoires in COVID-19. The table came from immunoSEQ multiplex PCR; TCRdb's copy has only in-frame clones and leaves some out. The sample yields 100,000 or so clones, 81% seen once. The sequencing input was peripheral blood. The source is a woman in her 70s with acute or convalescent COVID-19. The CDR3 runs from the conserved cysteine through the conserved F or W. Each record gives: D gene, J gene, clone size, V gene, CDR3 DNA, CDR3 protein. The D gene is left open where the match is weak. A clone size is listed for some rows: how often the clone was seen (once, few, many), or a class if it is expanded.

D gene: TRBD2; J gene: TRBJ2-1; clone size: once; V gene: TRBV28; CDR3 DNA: TGTGCCAGCAGTCGGGGACTAGCGAGTTACAATGAGCAGTTCTTC; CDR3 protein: CASSRGLASYNEQFF
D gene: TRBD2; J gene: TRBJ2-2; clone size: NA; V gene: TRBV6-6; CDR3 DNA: TGTGCCAGCAGCAGGCTAGCGGCAGAGGGGGAGCTGTTTTTT; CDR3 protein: CASSRLAAEGELFF
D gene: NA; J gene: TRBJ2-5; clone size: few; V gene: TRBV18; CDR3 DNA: TGTGCCAGCTCGCGGGACGGCCAAGAGACCCAGTACTTC; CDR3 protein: CASSRDGQETQYF
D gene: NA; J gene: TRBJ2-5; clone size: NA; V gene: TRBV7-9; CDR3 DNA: TGTGCCAGCAGCTTAGTCGGTCTAGTGGAGACCCAGTACTTC; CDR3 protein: CASSLVGLVETQYF
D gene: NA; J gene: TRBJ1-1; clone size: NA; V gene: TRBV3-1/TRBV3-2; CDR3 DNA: TGTGCCAGCAGCCAGAAAGGTTTCCTTACAGGGTCTGAAGCTTTCTTT; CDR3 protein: CASSQKGFLTGSEAFF
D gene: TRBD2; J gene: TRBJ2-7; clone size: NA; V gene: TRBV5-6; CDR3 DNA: TGTGCCAGCAGCTGGACTAGCGGGACCTACGAGCAGTACTTC; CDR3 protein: CASSWTSGTYEQYF
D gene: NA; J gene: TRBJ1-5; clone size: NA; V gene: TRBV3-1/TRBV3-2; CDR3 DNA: TGTGCCAGCAGCCAAGGGGTAGTACAGGGTCTTTGGGAGCCCCAGCATTTT; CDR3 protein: CASSQGVVQGLWEPQHF
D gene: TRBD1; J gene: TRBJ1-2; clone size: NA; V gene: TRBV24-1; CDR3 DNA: TGTGCCACCAGTGACCCTGACAGGGGCGGCTACACCTTC; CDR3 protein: CATSDPDRGGYTF
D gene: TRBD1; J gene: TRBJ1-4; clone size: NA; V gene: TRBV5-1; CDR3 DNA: TGCGCCAGCAGCTTGACAGGGGTTAATGAAAAACTGTTTTTT; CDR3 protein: CASSLTGVNEKLFF
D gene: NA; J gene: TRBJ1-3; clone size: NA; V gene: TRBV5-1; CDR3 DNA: TGCGCCAGCAGCTTGGCAGGGGCTCGCTCTGGAAACACCATATATTTT; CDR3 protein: CASSLAGARSGNTIYF
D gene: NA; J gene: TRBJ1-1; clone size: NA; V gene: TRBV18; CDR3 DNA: TGTGCCAGCTCACCAGCGGGGGGCGGCGATAACGAAGCTTTCTTT; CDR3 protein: CASSPAGGGDNEAFF
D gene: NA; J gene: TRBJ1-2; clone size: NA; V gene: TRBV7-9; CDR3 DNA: TGTGCCAGCAGCTTATCACAGGAATATGGCTACACCTTC; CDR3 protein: CASSLSQEYGYTF
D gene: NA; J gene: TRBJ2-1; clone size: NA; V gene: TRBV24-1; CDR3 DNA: TGTGCCACCAGTGAACAGGGCCATGAGCAGTTCTTC; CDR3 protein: CATSEQGHEQFF
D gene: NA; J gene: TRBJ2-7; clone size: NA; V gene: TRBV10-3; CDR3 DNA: TGTGCCATCAGTGAGTCGCAGGGAGGCTCCTACGAGCAGTACTTC; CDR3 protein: CAISESQGGSYEQYF
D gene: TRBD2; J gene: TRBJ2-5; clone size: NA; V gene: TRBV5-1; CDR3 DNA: TGCGCCAGCAGCTTGGAAACTAGCGGGATTGAGACCCAGTACTTC; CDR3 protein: CASSLETSGIETQYF
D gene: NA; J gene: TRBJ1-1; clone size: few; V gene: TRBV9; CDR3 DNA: TGTGCCAGCAGCGCGACAGACACTGAAGCTTTCTTT; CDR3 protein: CASSATDTEAFF
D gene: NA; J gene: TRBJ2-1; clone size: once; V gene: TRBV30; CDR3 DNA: TGTGCCTGGGGGTGGGGGGATGGCTACAATGAGCAGTTCTTC; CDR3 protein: CAWGWGDGYNEQFF
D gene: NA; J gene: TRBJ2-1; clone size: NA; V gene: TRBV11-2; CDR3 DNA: TGTGCCAGCAGCTTAGAGCGCTCATACAATGAGCAGTTCTTC; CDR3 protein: CASSLERSYNEQFF
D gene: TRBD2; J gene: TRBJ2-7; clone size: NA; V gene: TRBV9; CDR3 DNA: TGTGCCAGCAGCGGGACTAGGGGCTTGGAGCAGTACTTC; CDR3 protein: CASSGTRGLEQYF
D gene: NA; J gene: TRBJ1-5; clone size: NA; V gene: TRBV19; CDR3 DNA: TGTGCCAGTAGTCCACGGGGAAGGGGCAATCAGCCCCAGCATTTT; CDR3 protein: CASSPRGRGNQPQHF
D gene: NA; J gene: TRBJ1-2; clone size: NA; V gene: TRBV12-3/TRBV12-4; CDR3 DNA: TGTGCCAGCAGCCCCCCGGAGGGATATGGCTACACCTTC; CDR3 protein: CASSPPEGYGYTF
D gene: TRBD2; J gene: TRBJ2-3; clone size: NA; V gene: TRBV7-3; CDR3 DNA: TGTGCCAGCAGCGCCCAGGCTAGCGGGAGTATCCGCACAGATACGCAGTATTTT; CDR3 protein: CASSAQASGSIRTDTQYF
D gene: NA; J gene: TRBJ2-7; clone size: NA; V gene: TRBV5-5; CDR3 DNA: TGTGCCAGCAGCTTGGATGGCCAGGTAACCTACGAGCAGTACTTC; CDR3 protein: CASSLDGQVTYEQYF
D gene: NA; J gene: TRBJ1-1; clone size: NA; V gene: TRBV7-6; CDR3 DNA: TGTGCCAGCAGCTTAAGGACAGCTAACACTGAAGCTTTCTTT; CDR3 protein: CASSLRTANTEAFF
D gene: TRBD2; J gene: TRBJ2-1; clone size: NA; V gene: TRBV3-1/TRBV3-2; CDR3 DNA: TGTGCCAGCAGCCACGGACTAGCGCCCTACAATGAGCAGTTCTTC; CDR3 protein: CASSHGLAPYNEQFF
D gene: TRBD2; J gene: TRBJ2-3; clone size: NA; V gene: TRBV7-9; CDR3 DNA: TGTGCCAGCAGCTCCGACAAATTGAAGCCGGGACTAGACGCAGATACGCAGTATTTT; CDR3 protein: CASSSDKLKPGLDADTQYF
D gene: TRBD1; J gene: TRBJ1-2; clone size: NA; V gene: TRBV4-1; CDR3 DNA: TGCGCCAGCAGCCTTGGGACAGATACTAACTATGGCTACACCTTC; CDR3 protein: CASSLGTDTNYGYTF
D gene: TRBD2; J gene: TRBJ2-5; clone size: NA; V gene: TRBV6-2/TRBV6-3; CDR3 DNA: TGTGCCAGCAGTTATCATGGTCTAGCGGACCAAGAGACCCAGTACTTC; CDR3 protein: CASSYHGLADQETQYF
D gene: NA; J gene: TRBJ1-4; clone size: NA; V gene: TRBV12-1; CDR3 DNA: TGTGCCAGCAGCTTTGCGGAGGGAGGCCATGAAAAACTGTTTTTT; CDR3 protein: CASSFAEGGHEKLFF
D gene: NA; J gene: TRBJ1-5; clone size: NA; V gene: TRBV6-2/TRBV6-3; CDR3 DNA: TGTGCCAGCAGTTACTCGACTCGTATAGGTACTTATAGCAATCAGCCCCAGCATTTT; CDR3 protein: CASSYSTRIGTYSNQPQHF
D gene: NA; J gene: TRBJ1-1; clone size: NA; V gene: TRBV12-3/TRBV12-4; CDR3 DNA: TGTGCCAGCAGTTTTCTGGAGACTGAAGCTTTCTTT; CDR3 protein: CASSFLETEAFF
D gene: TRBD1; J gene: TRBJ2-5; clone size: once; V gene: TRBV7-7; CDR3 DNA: TGTGCTAGCAGCTTAGGGGCAGGGGGCGCTGGGGAGACCCAGTACTTC; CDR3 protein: CASSLGAGGAGETQYF
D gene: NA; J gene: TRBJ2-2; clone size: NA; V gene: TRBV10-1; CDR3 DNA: TGCGCCAGCAGTGAAGCAGGGTTGGCCGGGGAGCTGTTTTTT; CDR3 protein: CASSEAGLAGELFF
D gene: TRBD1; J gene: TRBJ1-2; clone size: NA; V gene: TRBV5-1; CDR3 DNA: TGCGCCAGCAGCTTGACACAGGGGCTCAGCTATGGCTACACCTTC; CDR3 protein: CASSLTQGLSYGYTF
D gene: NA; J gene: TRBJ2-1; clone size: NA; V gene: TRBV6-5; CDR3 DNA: TGTGCCAGCAGTCCAACTAGTTCCTACAATGAGCAGTTCTTC; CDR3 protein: CASSPTSSYNEQFF
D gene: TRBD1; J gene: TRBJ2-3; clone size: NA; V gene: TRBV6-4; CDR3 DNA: TGTGCCAGCAGTGACTTAGGACAGGTTTTT; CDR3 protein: CASSDLGQVF
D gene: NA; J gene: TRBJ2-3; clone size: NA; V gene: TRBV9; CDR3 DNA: TGTGCCAGCAGCGTAGGGCCCGAGGGGGCAGATACGCAGTATTTT; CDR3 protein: CASSVGPEGADTQYF
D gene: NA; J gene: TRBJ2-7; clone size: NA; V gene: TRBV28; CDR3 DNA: TGTGCCAGCAGTTTATCCCTTTACGAGCAGTACTTC; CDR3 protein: CASSLSLYEQYF
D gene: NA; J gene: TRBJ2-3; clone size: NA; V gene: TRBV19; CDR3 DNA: TGTGCCAGTAGTCTTGGACAGGACTACACAGATACGCAGTATTTT; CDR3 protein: CASSLGQDYTDTQYF
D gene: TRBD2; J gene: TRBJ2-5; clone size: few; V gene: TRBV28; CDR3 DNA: TGTGCCTCCGGGGGGGGACTAGCGATACAAGAGACCCAGTACTTC; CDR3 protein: CASGGGLAIQETQYF
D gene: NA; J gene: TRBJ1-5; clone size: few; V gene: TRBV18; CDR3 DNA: TGTGCCAGCTCACTCGGACAAGGGGGTGGTCAGCCCCAGCATTTT; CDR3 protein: CASSLGQGGGQPQHF
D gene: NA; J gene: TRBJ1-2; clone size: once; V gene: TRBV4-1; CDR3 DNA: TGCGCCAGCAGCCAAGACCCCATGCAGGGCGGGAATGGCTACACCTTC; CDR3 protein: CASSQDPMQGGNGYTF
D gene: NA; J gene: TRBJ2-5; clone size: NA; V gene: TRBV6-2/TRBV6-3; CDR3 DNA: TGTGCCAGCAGTCTCCGCCCCACAGCAGAGACCCAGTACTTC; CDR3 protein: CASSLRPTAETQYF
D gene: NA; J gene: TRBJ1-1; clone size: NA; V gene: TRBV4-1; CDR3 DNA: TGCGCCAGCAGCCAAGGACAGACTGAAGCTTTCTTT; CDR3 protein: CASSQGQTEAFF
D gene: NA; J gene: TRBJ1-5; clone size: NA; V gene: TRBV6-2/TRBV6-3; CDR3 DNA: TGTGCCAGCACCCCCGACATCTATCAGCCCCAGCATTTT; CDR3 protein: CASTPDIYQPQHF
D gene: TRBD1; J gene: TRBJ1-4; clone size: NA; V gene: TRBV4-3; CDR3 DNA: TGCGCCAGCAGCCAATCCGGGACAGGGCGCGATGAAAAACTGTTTTTT; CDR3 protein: CASSQSGTGRDEKLFF
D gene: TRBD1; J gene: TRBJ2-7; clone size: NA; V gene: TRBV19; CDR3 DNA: TGTGCCAGTAGCACCGACAGGGAGTTCGCCTACGAGCAGTACTTC; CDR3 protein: CASSTDREFAYEQYF
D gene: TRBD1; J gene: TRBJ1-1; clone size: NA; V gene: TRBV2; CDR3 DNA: TGTGCCAGCAGCCCGCTACAGGGGAGTAGGGGAGCTTTCTTT; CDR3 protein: CASSPLQGSRGAFF
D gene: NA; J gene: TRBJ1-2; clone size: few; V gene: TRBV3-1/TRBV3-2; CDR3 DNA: TGTGCCAGCAGCCAAGATGAAAGCACCCGGGACTATGGCTACACCTTC; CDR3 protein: CASSQDESTRDYGYTF
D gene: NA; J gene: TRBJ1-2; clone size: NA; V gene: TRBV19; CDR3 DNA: TGTGCCAGTAGTCTTACAGGGTATGGCTACACCTTC; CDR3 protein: CASSLTGYGYTF
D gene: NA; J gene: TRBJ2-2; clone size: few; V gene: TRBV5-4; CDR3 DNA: TGTGCCAGCAGCTTGGAGCGGACCGGGGAGCTGTTTTTT; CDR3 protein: CASSLERTGELFF
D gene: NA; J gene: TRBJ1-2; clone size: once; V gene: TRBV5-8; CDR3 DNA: TGTGCCAGCAGCGAGGCCTCCGACGGATACTATGGCTACACCTTC; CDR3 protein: CASSEASDGYYGYTF
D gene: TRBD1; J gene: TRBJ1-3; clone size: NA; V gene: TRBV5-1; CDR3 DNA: TGCGCCAGCAGCTTGTGGTTCGGCGGGACAGGCGGAGGTGACTCTGGAAACACCATATATTTT; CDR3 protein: CASSLWFGGTGGGDSGNTIYF